This TCR beta chain was observed in a study of T cell responses to AZD1222 COVID-19 vaccine. Comments on this clone: The target antigen is unknown.

Profiling relied on immunoSEQ multiplex PCR, and the TCRdb table lists in-frame clones only, not all of them. In the table there are 150,000 to 200,000 clones, about nine tenths of which are singletons. Study conclusions and caveats: There were mostly white British donors and more females than males, and clonal diversity was possibly underestimated. At 160-218 and 743-854, vaccine-associated CD4 TCRs were dominant, and they spanned spike.

The V gene's germline CDR1 is SGDLS and CDR2 YYNGEE. The CDR3 covers 13 residues. V was pared by 4 bases and J by 5 bases, with 10 bases between. This specimen consisted of peripheral blood, obtained 28 days after the second AZD1222 dose. V gene TRBV9 combines with J gene TRBJ1-3; D remains unclear. This clonotype was sampled from an adult who received the AZD1222 COVID-19 vaccine. DNA for the CDR3: TGTGCCAGCAGCTCCGGCGGGCGAAACACCATATATTTT. Translation gives CASSSGGRNTIYF.